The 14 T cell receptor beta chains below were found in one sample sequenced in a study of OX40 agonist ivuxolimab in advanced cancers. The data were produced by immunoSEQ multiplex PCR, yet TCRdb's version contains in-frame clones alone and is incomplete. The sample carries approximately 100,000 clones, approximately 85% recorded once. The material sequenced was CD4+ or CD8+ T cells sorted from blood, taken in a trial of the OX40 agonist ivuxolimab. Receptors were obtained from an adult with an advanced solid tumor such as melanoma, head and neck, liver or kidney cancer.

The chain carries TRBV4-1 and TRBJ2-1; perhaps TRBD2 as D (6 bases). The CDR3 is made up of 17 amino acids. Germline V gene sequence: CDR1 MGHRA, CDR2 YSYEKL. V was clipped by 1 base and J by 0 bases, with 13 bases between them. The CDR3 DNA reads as TGCGCCAGCAGCCAAGGCCTAGCGAGAAGCTCCTACAATGAGCAGTTCTTC. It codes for CASSQGLARSSYNEQFF.

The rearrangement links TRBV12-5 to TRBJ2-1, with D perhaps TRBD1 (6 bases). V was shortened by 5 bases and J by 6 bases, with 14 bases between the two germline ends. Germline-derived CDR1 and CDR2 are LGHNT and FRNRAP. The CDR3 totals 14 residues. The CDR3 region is CASGLPIGGNEQFF. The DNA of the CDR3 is TGTGCTAGTGGTCTCCCAATAGGGGGCAATGAGCAGTTCTTC.

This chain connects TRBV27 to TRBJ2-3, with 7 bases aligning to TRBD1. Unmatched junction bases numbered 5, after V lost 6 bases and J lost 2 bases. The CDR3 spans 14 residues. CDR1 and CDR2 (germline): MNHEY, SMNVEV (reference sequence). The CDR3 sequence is CASRLGQDTDTQYF. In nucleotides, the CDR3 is TGTGCCAGCAGACTCGGACAGGACACAGATACGCAGTATTTT.

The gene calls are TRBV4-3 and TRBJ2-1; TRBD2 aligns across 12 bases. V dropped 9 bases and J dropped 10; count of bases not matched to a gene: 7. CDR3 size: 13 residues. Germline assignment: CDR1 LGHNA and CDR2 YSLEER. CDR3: CASRLAGEWEQFF. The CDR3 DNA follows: TGCGCCAGTAGACTAGCGGGAGAGTGGGAGCAGTTCTTC.

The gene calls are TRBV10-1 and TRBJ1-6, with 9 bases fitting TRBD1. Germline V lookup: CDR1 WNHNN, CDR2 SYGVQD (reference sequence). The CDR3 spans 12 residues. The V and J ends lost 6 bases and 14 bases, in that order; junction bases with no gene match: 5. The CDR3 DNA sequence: TGCGCCAGCAGCCTGGGACAGGGAACCCTCCACTTT. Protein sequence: CASSLGQGTLHF.

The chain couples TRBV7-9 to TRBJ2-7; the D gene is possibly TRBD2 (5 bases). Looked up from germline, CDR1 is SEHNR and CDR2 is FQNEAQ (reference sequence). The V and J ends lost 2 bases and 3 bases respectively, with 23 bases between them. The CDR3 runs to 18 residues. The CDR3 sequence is CASSLLSSGGGGDYEQYF. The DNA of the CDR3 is TGTGCCAGCAGCTTACTCTCGAGCGGCGGTGGTGGCGACTACGAGCAGTACTTC.

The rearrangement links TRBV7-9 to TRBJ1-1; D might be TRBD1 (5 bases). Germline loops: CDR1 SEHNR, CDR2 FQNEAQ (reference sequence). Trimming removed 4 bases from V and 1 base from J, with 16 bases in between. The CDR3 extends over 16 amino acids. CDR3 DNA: TGTGCCAGCAGCTCGGCCCGACAGAGCCCGAACACTGAAGCTTTCTTT. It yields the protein CASSSARQSPNTEAFF.

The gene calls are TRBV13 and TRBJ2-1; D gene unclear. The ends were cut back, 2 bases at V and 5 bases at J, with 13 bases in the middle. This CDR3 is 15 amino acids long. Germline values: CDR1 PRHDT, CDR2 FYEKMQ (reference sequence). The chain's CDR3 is CASSLSGQGNNEQFF. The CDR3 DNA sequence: TGTGCCAGCAGCTTATCCGGCCAAGGCAACAATGAGCAGTTCTTC.

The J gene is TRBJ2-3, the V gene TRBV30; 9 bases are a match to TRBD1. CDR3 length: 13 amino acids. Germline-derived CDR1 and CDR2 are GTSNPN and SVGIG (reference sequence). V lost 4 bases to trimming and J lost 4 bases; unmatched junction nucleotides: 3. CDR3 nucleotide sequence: TGTGCCTGGACAAGACAGGGGGCAGATACGCAGTATTTT. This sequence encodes CAWTRQGADTQYF.

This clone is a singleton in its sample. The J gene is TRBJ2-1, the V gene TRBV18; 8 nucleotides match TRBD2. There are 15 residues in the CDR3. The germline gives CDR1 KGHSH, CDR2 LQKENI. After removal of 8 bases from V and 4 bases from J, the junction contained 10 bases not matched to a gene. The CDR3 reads CASDRGSGAYNEQFF. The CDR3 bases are TGTGCCAGCGATCGGGGTAGCGGGGCATACAATGAGCAGTTCTTC.

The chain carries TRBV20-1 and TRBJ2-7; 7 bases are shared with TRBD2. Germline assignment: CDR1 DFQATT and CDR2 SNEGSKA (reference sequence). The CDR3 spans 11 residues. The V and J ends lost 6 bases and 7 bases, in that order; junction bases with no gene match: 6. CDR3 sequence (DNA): TGCAGTGCACGACTAGCAAGAGAGCAGTACTTC. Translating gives CSARLAREQYF.

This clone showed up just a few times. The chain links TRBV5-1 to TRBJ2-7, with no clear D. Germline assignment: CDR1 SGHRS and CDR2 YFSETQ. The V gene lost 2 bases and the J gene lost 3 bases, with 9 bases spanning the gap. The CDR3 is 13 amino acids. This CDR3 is CASSLGQDYEQYF. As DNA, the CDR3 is TGCGCCAGCAGCTTAGGCCAGGACTACGAGCAGTACTTC.

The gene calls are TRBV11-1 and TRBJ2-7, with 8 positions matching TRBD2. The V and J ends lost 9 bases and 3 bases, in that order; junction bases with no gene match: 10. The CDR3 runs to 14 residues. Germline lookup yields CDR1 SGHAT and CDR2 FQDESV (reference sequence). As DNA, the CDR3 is TGTGCCAGTGGGGGAGCGGGAGTTGGCTACGAGCAGTACTTC. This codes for CASGGAGVGYEQYF.

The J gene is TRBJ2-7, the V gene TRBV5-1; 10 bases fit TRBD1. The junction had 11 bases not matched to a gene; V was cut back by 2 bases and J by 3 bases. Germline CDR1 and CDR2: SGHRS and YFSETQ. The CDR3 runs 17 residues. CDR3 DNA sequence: TGCGCCAGCAGCTTAGGATCACTGGGACAGGGGAACTACGAGCAGTACTTC. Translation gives CASSLGSLGQGNYEQYF.